The text below deals with one TCR beta chain. Its target is not known. Only in-frame clones appear in the TCRdb table, and some are missing; sequencing was by immunoSEQ multiplex PCR. The sample contains some 130,000 clones, roughly four fifths of which appear only once. Germline V lookup: CDR1 GTSNPN, CDR2 SVGIG (reference sequence). The CDR3 has 15 residues. Trimming took 0 bases from V and 7 from J, leaving 13 bases between them. This sample is drawn from a study of cytomegalovirus exposure and HLA in healthy donors. Regarding the study as a whole: Most sequenced TCRs were rare (though some public TCRs occurred in many donors).

The chain employs TRBV30 and TRBJ1-6; tentative D call: TRBD1 (5 bases). This clonotype was sampled from a woman aged 30 to 39 in good health and CMV-seronegative. Sequenced sample: PBMCs. The CDR3 bases are TGTGCCTGGAGTGTACAGACAGTCTACAATTCACCCCTCCACTTT. Its translation: CAWSVQTVYNSPLHF.